This TCR beta chain was documented in a study of blood T cell repertoires in COVID-19. Study background: Specimens from acute and convalescent COVID-19 originated in the United States, Italy and Spain.

The CDR3 is 15 residues long. The germline V gene encodes CDR1 SNHLY and CDR2 FYNNEI. J lost 4 bases, V lost 6 bases, and 1 base had no gene match. In the original analysis: Nucleated cell number was recorded as an estimate derived from reference gene primer amplification. TCRdb keeps only in-frame clones here, not all; method: immunoSEQ multiplex PCR. That table furnishes V, J and clone size, whereas the DNA furnished D and trimming. Of about 270,000 clones listed, about 91% are singletons. Recruits, aged roughly 18 to 90 years, lived in 20 to 30 US areas. Donors were grouped by their self-reported clinical history. This clone was seen a single time.

The clonotype was recovered from a woman in her forties with acute COVID-19. Source material: PBMCs or T cells enriched from blood (not recorded which). The V call is TRBV2, the J call TRBJ2-1; 15 bases are shared with TRBD2. The CDR3 sequence is CASRGLAGGYNEQFF. As DNA, the CDR3 is TGTGCCAGCAGAGGACTAGCGGGAGGGTACAATGAGCAGTTCTTC.